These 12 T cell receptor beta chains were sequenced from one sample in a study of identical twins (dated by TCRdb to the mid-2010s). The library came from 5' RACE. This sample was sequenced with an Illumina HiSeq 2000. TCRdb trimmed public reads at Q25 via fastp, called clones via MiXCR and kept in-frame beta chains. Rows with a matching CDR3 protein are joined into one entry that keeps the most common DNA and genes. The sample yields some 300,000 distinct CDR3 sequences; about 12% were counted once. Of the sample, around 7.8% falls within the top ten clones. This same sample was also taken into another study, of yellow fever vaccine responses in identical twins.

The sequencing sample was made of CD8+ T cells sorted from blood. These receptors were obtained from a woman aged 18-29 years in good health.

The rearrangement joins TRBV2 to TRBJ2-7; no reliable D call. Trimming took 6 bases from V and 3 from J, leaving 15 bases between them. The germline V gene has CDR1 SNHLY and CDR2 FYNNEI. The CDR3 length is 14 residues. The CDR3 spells CASRDGSLVYEQYF. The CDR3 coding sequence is TGTGCCAGCAGGGACGGATCCCTAGTCTACGAGCAGTACTTC.

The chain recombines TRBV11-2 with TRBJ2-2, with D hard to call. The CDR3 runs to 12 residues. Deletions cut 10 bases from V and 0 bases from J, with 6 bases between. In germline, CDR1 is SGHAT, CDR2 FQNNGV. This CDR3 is CATPSNTGELFF. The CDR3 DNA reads TGTGCCACCCCGTCGAACACCGGGGAGCTGTTTTTT.

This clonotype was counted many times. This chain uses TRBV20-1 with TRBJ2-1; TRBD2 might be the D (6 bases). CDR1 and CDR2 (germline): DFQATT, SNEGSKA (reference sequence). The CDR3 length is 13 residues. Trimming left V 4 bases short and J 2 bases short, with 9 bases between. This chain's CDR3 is CSAKGTPYNEQFF. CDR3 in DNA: TGCAGTGCTAAGGGGACTCCCTACAATGAGCAGTTCTTC.

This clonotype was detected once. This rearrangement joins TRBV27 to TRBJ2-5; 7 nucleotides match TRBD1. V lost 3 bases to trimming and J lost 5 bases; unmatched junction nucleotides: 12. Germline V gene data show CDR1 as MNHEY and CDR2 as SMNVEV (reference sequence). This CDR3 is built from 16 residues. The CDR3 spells CASSFNRRGLGETQYF. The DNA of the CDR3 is TGTGCCAGCAGTTTTAACCGCAGGGGGTTGGGGGAGACCCAGTACTTC.

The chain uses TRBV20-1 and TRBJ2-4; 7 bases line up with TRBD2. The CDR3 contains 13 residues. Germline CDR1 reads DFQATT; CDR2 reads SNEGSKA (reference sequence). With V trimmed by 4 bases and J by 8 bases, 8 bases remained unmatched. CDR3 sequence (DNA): TGCAGTGCTAAGGCGGGGGTAGGGGACATTCAGTACTTC. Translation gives CSAKAGVGDIQYF.

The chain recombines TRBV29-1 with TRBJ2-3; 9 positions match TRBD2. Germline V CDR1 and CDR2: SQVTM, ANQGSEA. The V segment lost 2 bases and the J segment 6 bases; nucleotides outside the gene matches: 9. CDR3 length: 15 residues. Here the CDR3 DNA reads TGCAGCGTTGAATGGTCTAGCGGGACCTTGGATACGCAGTATTTT. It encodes CSVEWSSGTLDTQYF.

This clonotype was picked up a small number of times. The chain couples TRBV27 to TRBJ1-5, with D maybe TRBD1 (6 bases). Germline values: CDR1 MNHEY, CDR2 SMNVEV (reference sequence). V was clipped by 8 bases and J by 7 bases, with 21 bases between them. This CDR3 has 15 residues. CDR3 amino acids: CASRPRAQGHQPQHF. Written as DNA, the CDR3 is TGTGCCAGCCGACCCCGGGCCCAGGGGCACCAGCCCCAGCATTTT.

CDR3 in amino acids: CASSLVLAGGADEQYF. Written as DNA, the CDR3 is TGTGCCAGCAGCTTAGTTCTAGCGGGAGGGGCCGACGAGCAGTACTTC. This chain connects TRBV7-6 to TRBJ2-7; 12 bases are a match to TRBD2. The V and J ends lost 1 base and 5 bases, in that order; junction bases with no gene match: 6. Germline CDR1 and CDR2: SGHVS and FNYEAQ. The CDR3 is 16 residues long.

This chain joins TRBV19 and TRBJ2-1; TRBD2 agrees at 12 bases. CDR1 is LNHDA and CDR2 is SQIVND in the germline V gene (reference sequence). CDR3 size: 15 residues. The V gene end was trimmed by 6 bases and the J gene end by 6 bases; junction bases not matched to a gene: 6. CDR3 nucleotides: TGTGCCAGTAGCCCCACGGGACTAGCGGGCAATGAGCAGTTCTTC. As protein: CASSPTGLAGNEQFF.

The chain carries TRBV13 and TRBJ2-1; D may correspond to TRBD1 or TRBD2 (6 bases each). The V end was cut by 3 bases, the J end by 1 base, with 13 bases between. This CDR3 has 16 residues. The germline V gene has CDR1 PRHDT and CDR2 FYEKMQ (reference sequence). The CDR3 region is CASSLEGGRSYNEQFF. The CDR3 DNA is TGTGCCAGCAGCTTGGAAGGGGGGAGGTCCTACAATGAGCAGTTCTTC.

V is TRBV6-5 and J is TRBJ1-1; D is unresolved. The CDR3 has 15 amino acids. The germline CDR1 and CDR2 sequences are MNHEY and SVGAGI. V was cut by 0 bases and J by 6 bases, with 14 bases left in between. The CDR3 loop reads CASSYSKRGGPEAFF. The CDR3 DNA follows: TGTGCCAGCAGTTACTCGAAACGCGGTGGGCCTGAAGCTTTCTTT.

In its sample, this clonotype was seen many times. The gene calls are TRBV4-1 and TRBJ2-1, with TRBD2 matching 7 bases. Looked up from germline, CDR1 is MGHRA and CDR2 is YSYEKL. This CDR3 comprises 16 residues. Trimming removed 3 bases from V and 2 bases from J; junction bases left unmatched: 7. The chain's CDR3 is CASSHDTSATYNEQFF. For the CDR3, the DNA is TGCGCCAGCAGCCATGATACTAGCGCAACCTACAATGAGCAGTTCTTC.